This TCR beta chain originates from a study of technical replicates of blood from several donors. The CDR3 has 13 amino acids. Trimming took 0 bases from V and 3 from J, leaving 6 bases between them. Germline assignment: CDR1 LGHNA and CDR2 YSLEER. Sequencing was performed with immunoSEQ multiplex PCR; in TCRdb, only in-frame clones are kept and a portion is missing. The sample includes more than 65,000 clones, approximately 80% of them seen just once. The sample was PBMCs. This clonotype originated in a human donor in good health. Some clones in this sample may be carry-over from other donors' samples. The chain has TRBV4-3 and TRBJ2-7; no clear D. Here the CDR3 DNA reads TGCGCCAGCAGCCAAGATAGCAGCTACGAGCAGTACTTC. It yields the protein CASSQDSSYEQYF.